This TCR beta chain was obtained from a study of Ad26.COV2.S vaccination and SARS-CoV-2 variants. Study-level information: Within the COV1001 Ad26.COV2.S trial arm, the donor was enrolled. In the study, Ad26.COV2.S was injected intramuscularly once, or twice 56 days apart.

The treatment was: 15 to 20 received Ad26.COV2.S at low or high dose, single or two shots; about 5 received placebo; per-sample allocation not given. Specimens were obtained on day 63 following the first vaccine or placebo injection. Its platform was an Ad26 vector, and its expressed antigen was Wuhan-strain SARS-CoV-2 spike. Only one count was recorded for this clone. Its antigen is not known. The assay was immunoSEQ multiplex PCR, and TCRdb's table has in-frame clones only and misses some. The top ten hold more than 3% of the sample, which has 350,000 to 450,000 clones, roughly 87% seen once. Notes on the study in general: Reported post-vaccination CD8+ and CD4+ T cell responses to spike showed substantial breadth.

The sequences come from peripheral blood, collected in a trial of Ad26.COV2.S vaccine versus placebo. The source is a person between 18 and 60 years old who received the Ad26.COV2.S COVID-19 vaccine or a placebo.

CDR3 in amino acids: CASSPKPTGDYGYTF. The DNA of the CDR3 is TGTGCCAGCAGCCCCAAGCCTACAGGGGATTATGGCTACACCTTC. The chain combines TRBV5-4 with TRBJ1-2; the match to TRBD1 covers 7 bases. CDR1 and CDR2 from the germline V gene are SGHNT and YYREEE (reference sequence). The V and J ends lost 4 bases and 5 bases, in that order; junction bases with no gene match: 11. CDR3 length: 15 residues.